What follows are 20 T cell receptor beta chains derived from one specimen sequenced in a study of CD8 T cells in ankylosing spondylitis. TCRdb re-called the 5' RACE reads through MiXCR, storing one row per CDR3 protein. The sample lists about 360,000 distinct CDR3 sequences, roughly 22% seen once, with around 12% in the top ten. Material: blood, either unsorted or a sorted T cell fraction (not recorded which). The source is a male donor with ankylosing spondylitis or in good health (not recorded which).

This clonotype was counted at least ten times. The gene calls are TRBV7-9 and TRBJ1-1, with D tentatively TRBD1 (5 bases). Trimming took 3 bases from V and 7 from J, leaving 12 bases between them. This CDR3 comprises 13 residues. Germline CDR1 SEHNR, CDR2 FQNEAQ (reference sequence). The CDR3 protein is CASSLGGTGEAFF. DNA of the CDR3: TGTGCCAGCAGCTTGGGAGGGACGGGTGAAGCTTTCTTT.

The table lists this clonotype with a few counts. J is TRBJ2-7 and V is TRBV27; tentative D call: TRBD1 (5 bases). From germline, CDR1 is MNHEY and CDR2 SMNVEV (reference sequence). Trimming pared 1 base from V and 0 bases from J, leaving 13 bases between. The CDR3 has 16 residues. In DNA, the CDR3 is TGTGCCAGCAGTTTATGGGGCGGCCAAAGCTCCTACGAGCAGTACTTC. This codes for CASSLWGGQSSYEQYF.

The chain combines TRBV7-9 with TRBJ2-1, with 8 nucleotides matching TRBD2. The CDR3 spans 15 residues. V gave up 4 bases and J gave up 6 bases; unmatched junction bases: 8. Germline-derived CDR1 and CDR2 are SEHNR and FQNEAQ (reference sequence). CDR3 coding DNA: TGTGCCAGCAGCTCTACAACCGGGACTAGCAATGAGCAGTTCTTC. This gives the protein CASSSTTGTSNEQFF.

In its sample, this clonotype was seen a few times. The rearrangement uses TRBV12-3 or TRBV12-4 and TRBJ1-2, with D tentatively TRBD1 (6 bases). The CDR3 covers 14 residues. Trimming pared 4 bases from V and 4 bases from J, leaving 13 bases between. DNA for the CDR3: TGTGCCAGCAGTTCCCCGGGGGGCGGCTATGGCTACACCTTC. It codes for CASSSPGGGYGYTF.

The chain carries TRBV29-1 and TRBJ2-1; D unresolved. The germline V gene encodes CDR1 SQVTM and CDR2 ANQGSEA. CDR3 length: 12 amino acids. Between the trimmed V and J ends, which lost 5 bases and 4 bases, there was a span of 9 bases. CDR3 DNA sequence: TGCAGCGTTCCCAGAGGATACAATGAGCAGTTCTTC. Amino acid sequence: CSVPRGYNEQFF.

The sample holds a few counts of this clonotype. This chain joins TRBV7-9 and TRBJ2-1; TRBD1 matches at 10 bases. Germline CDR1 SEHNR, CDR2 FQNEAQ (reference sequence). The CDR3 is 17 residues long. The ends lost 4 bases at V and 4 bases at J; junction bases unmatched: 10. CDR3 sequence: CASSSPLGDRGYNEQFF. CDR3 nucleotide sequence: TGTGCCAGCAGCTCCCCTTTGGGGGACAGGGGTTACAATGAGCAGTTCTTC.

There are a few counts of this clonotype. The V and J genes are TRBV6-5 and TRBJ2-1; D not resolved. This CDR3 spans 13 amino acids. V lost 3 bases and J 5 bases, leaving 8 bases between the germline ends. Germline V CDR1 and CDR2: MNHEY, SVGAGI. This CDR3 is CASSYGLHNEQFF. The CDR3 DNA is TGTGCCAGCAGTTATGGGCTACACAATGAGCAGTTCTTC.

The chain employs TRBV2 and TRBJ2-7; unclear D gene. CDR1 and CDR2 from the germline V gene are SNHLY and FYNNEI. V was shortened by 5 bases and J by 3 bases, with 8 bases between the two germline ends. The CDR3 has 12 amino acids. The CDR3 loop is CASSPNNYEQYF. CDR3 DNA sequence: TGTGCCAGCAGTCCAAACAACTACGAGCAGTACTTC.

Only a few counts were recorded for this clonotype. CDR3 coding DNA: TGTGCCAGCAGGGAGAACAGGGAAATTGTCATGAACACTGAAGCTTTCTTT. Protein product: CASRENREIVMNTEAFF. The V gene is TRBV6-1, the J gene TRBJ1-1; D possibly corresponds to TRBD1 (6 bases). This CDR3 has 17 amino acids. The ends were cut back, 6 bases at V and 0 bases at J, with 20 bases in the middle. Germline CDR1 is MNHNS and CDR2 is SASEGT.

The chain links TRBV6-1 to TRBJ2-3; D is possibly TRBD2 (5 bases). V gave up 8 bases and J gave up 6 bases, with 21 bases separating them. The germline V gene encodes CDR1 MNHNS and CDR2 SASEGT. The CDR3 consists of 15 residues. In DNA, the CDR3 is TGTGCCAGCGCCGGTCGGGGAGCCTTTGCGGATACGCAGTATTTT. Translation: CASAGRGAFADTQYF.

V gene TRBV20-1 combines with J gene TRBJ2-5; maybe TRBD2 (5 bases). Germline V gives CDR1 DFQATT, CDR2 SNEGSKA (reference sequence). This CDR3 contains 16 residues. V gave up 3 bases and J gave up 1 base, with 18 bases separating them. The CDR3 sequence: CSASRRAQRRQETQYF. CDR3 nucleotide sequence: TGCAGTGCTAGCAGAAGGGCCCAGCGGCGCCAAGAGACCCAGTACTTC.

The table lists this clonotype with many counts. The rearrangement uses TRBV7-9 and TRBJ1-5; no firm D call. The CDR3 has 12 amino acids. Germline CDR1 and CDR2: SEHNR and FQNEAQ (reference sequence). The V end lost 5 bases, the J end lost 3 bases, and 5 bases lay between the germline ends. The CDR3 DNA sequence: TGTGCCAGCAGCCCGCTCAATCAGCCCCAGCATTTT. It encodes CASSPLNQPQHF.

This clonotype was seen a few times. The CDR3 sequence is CASRWTGDPSPGELFF. The CDR3 DNA reads TGTGCCAGCAGGTGGACAGGGGATCCCTCCCCCGGGGAGCTGTTTTTT. This sequence joins TRBV6-2 or TRBV6-3 and TRBJ2-2; 9 bases map to TRBD1. The length of the CDR3 is 16 residues. Germline assignment: CDR1 MNHEY and CDR2 SVGEGT. J lost 6 bases, V lost 6 bases, and 11 bases had no gene match.

This clonotype was counted between two and nine times. V is TRBV29-1 and J is TRBJ2-5; no firm D call. CDR3 size: 15 residues. Trimming took off 6 bases at V and 4 bases at J, with 21 bases between the two ends. The germline V gene encodes CDR1 SQVTM and CDR2 ANQGSEA. CDR3 amino acids: CSVRAEADRLETQYF. The DNA of the CDR3 is TGCAGCGTCCGCGCCGAGGCCGATAGGTTAGAGACCCAGTACTTC.

This clonotype was counted a few times. CDR3: CASSLHRGPSYNEQFF. The CDR3 DNA is TGTGCCAGCAGCTTGCATCGGGGGCCCTCCTACAATGAGCAGTTCTTC. V and J are TRBV5-5 and TRBJ2-1; perhaps D is TRBD1 or TRBD2 (6 bases each). The CDR3 extends over 16 amino acids. Between the trimmed V and J ends, which lost 1 base and 0 bases, there was a span of 11 bases. CDR1 is SGHKS, CDR2 YYEKEE, per germline (reference sequence).

This clonotype was observed a few times. This rearrangement joins TRBV11-2 to TRBJ2-3; 8 bases agree with TRBD1. Per the germline V gene, CDR1 is SGHAT and CDR2 is FQNNGV. The CDR3 is 15 amino acids. V lost 5 bases and J lost 2; bases outside the gene matches: 6. This CDR3 is CASSQGAGFTDTQYF. CDR3 DNA sequence: TGTGCCAGCAGCCAGGGGGCGGGTTTCACAGATACGCAGTATTTT. Full variable domain (outside the CDR3, taken from reference TRBV11-2 and TRBJ2-3): EAGVAQSPRYKIIEKRQSVAFWCNPISGHATLYWYQQILGQGPKLLIQFQNNGVVDDSQLPKDRFSAERLKGVDSTLKIQPAKLEDSAVYLCASSQGAGFTDTQYFGPGTRLTVL.

The V gene is TRBV12-3 or TRBV12-4, the J gene TRBJ2-3; tentatively, D is TRBD1 (5 bases). V was shortened by 3 bases and J by 6 bases, with 13 bases between the two germline ends. The CDR3 extends over 14 amino acids. The CDR3 DNA reads TGTGCCAGCAGTTTGGCAGGGCGGCGGGATACGCAGTATTTT. It encodes CASSLAGRRDTQYF.

The table lists this clonotype with a few counts. Here the CDR3 reads CSVQTGPGEKLFF. CDR3 bases: TGCAGCGTACAAACAGGGCCCGGAGAAAAACTGTTTTTT. The rearrangement uses TRBV29-1 and TRBJ1-4; perhaps TRBD1 as D (6 bases). This CDR3 is built from 13 residues. CDR1 and CDR2 (germline): SQVTM, ANQGSEA. Trimming stripped 6 bases from V and 8 bases from J, with 16 bases between.

This chain joins TRBV5-1 and TRBJ2-2; TRBD1 matches 7 bases. CDR3 length: 15 amino acids. V lost 3 bases, J lost 1 base, and 3 bases stayed unmatched. Looked up from germline, CDR1 is SGHRS and CDR2 is YFSETQ. The CDR3 here is CASSSRTGNTGELFF. The CDR3 DNA is TGCGCCAGCAGCTCACGGACAGGGAACACCGGGGAGCTGTTTTTT.

In this sample, this clonotype turned up once. The gene calls are TRBV27 and TRBJ2-1, with TRBD1 matching 11 bases. After removal of 4 bases from V and 10 bases from J, the junction contained 6 bases not matched to a gene. CDR1 and CDR2 from the germline V gene are MNHEY and SMNVEV (reference sequence). This CDR3 has 14 amino acids. This CDR3 reads CASSSGTGGLEQFF. DNA for the CDR3: TGTGCCAGCAGTTCCGGGACAGGGGGACTAGAGCAGTTCTTC.